This entry lists 20 T cell receptor beta chains sequenced from one sample in a study of shared clonotypes between healthy human individuals (dated by TCRdb to 2020 to 2022). Libraries were prepared through the immunoSEQ multiplex PCR assay. TCRdb took over this immuneACCESS table, retaining in-frame rearrangements with V and J assigned. Such tables are incomplete; in checked studies, under half of the missing clones stem from an unresolved V gene, and the remainder is unexplained. Here the sample has over a million clones; roughly 98% occur a single time. About 0.45% of the sample goes to the ten largest clones. Material for sequencing was naive CD4+ T cells sorted from blood. This specimen's cell subset or site label, per the study, means: CD45RA+ positively selected. The origin of the receptors is a man aged 25 to 45 in good health.

This chain joins TRBV19 and TRBJ2-3, with D perhaps given as TRBD1 or TRBD2 (6 bases each). Germline V lookup: CDR1 LNHDA, CDR2 SQIVND (reference sequence). The V gene lost 9 bases and the J gene lost 0 bases, with 10 bases spanning the gap. The CDR3 has 13 amino acids. The chain's CDR3 is CASRGRSTDTQYF. In DNA form, the CDR3 reads TGTGCCAGCCGGGGGCGGAGCACAGATACGCAGTATTTT.

This rearrangement joins TRBV4-1 to TRBJ2-2; 9 bases align to TRBD2. Germline V gene sequence: CDR1 MGHRA, CDR2 YSYEKL. V lost 2 bases to trimming and J lost 5 bases; unmatched junction nucleotides: 6. CDR3 size: 16 residues. CDR3 loop: CASSQQWLAGTGELFF. The CDR3 DNA is TGCGCCAGCAGCCAACAATGGCTAGCGGGGACCGGGGAGCTGTTTTTT.

The chain employs TRBV28 and TRBJ1-2; TRBD1 might be the D (6 bases). With 10 bases removed from V and 7 bases from J, the gap between germline ends came to 19 bases. CDR1 MDHEN and CDR2 SYDVKM come from the germline V gene. The CDR3 has 13 amino acids. The CDR3 region has the DNA TGTGCCACCGGACAGCCAGGAATTCGTGGCTACACCTTC. The encoded protein is CATGQPGIRGYTF.

The chain combines TRBV9 with TRBJ2-5, with D possibly being TRBD1 (6 bases). The CDR3 length is 15 residues. The germline gives CDR1 SGDLS, CDR2 YYNGEE. Trimming cost V 3 bases and J 4 bases, with 16 bases left between them. The CDR3 sequence is CASSAAVQGGETQYF. In nucleotides, the CDR3 is TGTGCCAGCAGCGCCGCGGTACAGGGCGGAGAGACCCAGTACTTC.

The gene calls are TRBV28 and TRBJ2-5; unclear D gene. Germline-derived CDR1 and CDR2 are MDHEN and SYDVKM. V lost 8 bases to trimming and J lost 0 bases, with 7 bases between them. This CDR3 is built from 12 residues. The CDR3 nucleotides are TGTGCCAGCCGAGGTAACCAAGAGACCCAGTACTTC. The encoded protein is CASRGNQETQYF. The whole variable domain, filled in from reference TRBV28 and TRBJ2-5, reads DVKVTQSSRYLVKRTGEKVFLECVQDMDHENMFWYRQDPGLGLRLIYFSYDVKMKEKGDIPEGYSVSREKKERFSLILESASTNQTSMYLCASRGNQETQYFGPGTRLLVL.

The chain joins TRBV9 to TRBJ2-4; 9 positions match TRBD1. The CDR3 loop spans 20 amino acids. V was clipped by 0 bases and J by 0 bases; unmatched bases: 13. Germline V gene sequence: CDR1 SGDLS, CDR2 YYNGEE. CDR3 DNA sequence: TGTGCCAGCAGCGTAGGAGCCGGGACAGGGAGGGAAATAGCCAAAAACATTCAGTACTTC. Translated: CASSVGAGTGREIAKNIQYF.

The rearrangement links TRBV2 to TRBJ1-1, with 7 bases aligning to TRBD1. V lost 10 bases to trimming and J lost 3 bases; unmatched junction nucleotides: 8. There are 13 residues in the CDR3. Germline-derived CDR1 and CDR2 are SNHLY and FYNNEI. This CDR3 is CANSQGRDTEAFF. CDR3 nucleotide sequence: TGTGCCAACTCACAGGGGCGGGACACTGAAGCTTTCTTT.

The chain uses TRBV28 and TRBJ2-1; D could derive from TRBD1 or TRBD2 (5 bases each). Looked up from germline, CDR1 is MDHEN and CDR2 is SYDVKM. Trimming stripped 6 bases from V and 1 base from J, with 10 bases between. CDR3 size: 14 residues. CDR3 nucleotides: TGTGCCAGCAGACTCGAGGGGTCCTACAATGAGCAGTTCTTC. Translated: CASRLEGSYNEQFF.

This rearrangement joins TRBV5-1 to TRBJ2-3, with a weak D call TRBD2 (7 bases). Trimming shortened V by 1 base and J by 5 bases, and 14 bases separated the two germline ends. This CDR3 has 15 residues. The V gene's germline CDR1 is SGHRS and CDR2 YFSETQ. CDR3 amino acids: CASSLNGGAGDTQYF. The CDR3 DNA sequence: TGCGCCAGCAGCTTGAATGGGGGGGCTGGAGATACGCAGTATTTT.

The chain joins TRBV6-5 to TRBJ2-7, with TRBD1 matching 10 bases. This CDR3 is 15 amino acids long. In germline, CDR1 is MNHEY, CDR2 SVGAGI. V was clipped by 6 bases and J by 0 bases; unmatched bases: 5. The CDR3 nucleotides are TGTGCCAGCAGACCCCGGACAGGGGGCTCCTACGAGCAGTACTTC. Protein product: CASRPRTGGSYEQYF.

The chain uses TRBV7-8 and TRBJ2-7; 7 positions match TRBD1. CDR1 and CDR2 (germline): SGHVS, FQNEAQ. The CDR3 contains 14 residues. With V trimmed by 5 bases and J by 3 bases, 7 bases remained unmatched. The CDR3 DNA sequence: TGTGCCAGCAGCCTAACAGGGGTTGACTACGAGCAGTACTTC. It translates to CASSLTGVDYEQYF. Complete variable domain (other parts from reference TRBV7-8 and TRBJ2-7): GAGVSQSPRYKVAKRGQDVALRCDPISGHVSLFWYQQALGQGPEFLTYFQNEAQLDKSGLPSDRFFAERPEGSVSTLKIQRTQQEDSAVYLCASSLTGVDYEQYFGPGTRLTVT.

A remark on this clone: Other DNA sequences in this specimen translate into the identical CDR3. This chain connects TRBV6-5 to TRBJ1-3, with unresolved D. The CDR3 length is 13 residues. Trimming pared 2 bases from V and 4 bases from J, leaving 6 bases between. In germline, CDR1 is MNHEY, CDR2 SVGAGI. The CDR3 DNA reads TGTGCCAGCAGTTACGTTGGGGGAAACACCATATATTTT. Translated: CASSYVGGNTIYF.

This clone was counted once. This chain links TRBV5-1 with TRBJ1-2, with 7 bases matching TRBD1. The V and J ends lost 1 base and 7 bases, in that order; junction bases with no gene match: 4. Germline V gene lookup returns CDR1 SGHRS and CDR2 YFSETQ. The CDR3 loop spans 13 amino acids. Here the CDR3 reads CASSLQGVGGYTF. The CDR3 DNA sequence: TGCGCCAGCAGCTTGCAGGGGGTAGGTGGCTACACCTTC.

The chain recombines TRBV5-4 with TRBJ1-2, with 7 bases that match TRBD1. The CDR3 has 13 amino acids. Trimming took 7 bases from V and 1 from J; bases not matched to a gene: 4. CDR1 is SGHNT and CDR2 is YYREEE in the germline V gene (reference sequence). The DNA of the CDR3 is TGTGCCAGCCGGGACAGTAGTAACTATGGCTACACCTTC. Residues: CASRDSSNYGYTF.

The rearrangement links TRBV25-1 to TRBJ1-2; D ambiguous. CDR1 and CDR2 (germline): MGHDK, SYGVNS. CDR3 length: 11 amino acids. V was clipped by 7 bases and J by 2 bases, with 5 bases between them. The CDR3 loop reads CASNGNYGYTF. In DNA, the CDR3 is TGTGCCAGCAACGGAAACTATGGCTACACCTTC.

V and J are TRBV5-1 and TRBJ2-2, with D unclear. Germline loops: CDR1 SGHRS, CDR2 YFSETQ. V shed 0 bases and J shed 1 base, with 7 bases lying between them. CDR3 length: 15 residues. The CDR3 loop is CASSLGHENTGELFF. The CDR3 DNA reads as TGCGCCAGCAGCTTGGGCCACGAGAACACCGGGGAGCTGTTTTTT.

The sample holds one count of this clone. The chain carries TRBV9 and TRBJ2-7; TRBD1 might be the D (5 bases). Per germline, CDR1 SGDLS and CDR2 YYNGEE. The CDR3 is made up of 15 amino acids. V was shortened by 0 bases and J by 2 bases, with 12 bases between the two germline ends. For the CDR3, the DNA is TGTGCCAGCAGCGTAGCCCCAGGGCCCACCTACGAGCAGTACTTC. This translates into CASSVAPGPTYEQYF.

The chain uses TRBV9 and TRBJ2-1; D is ambiguous. The germline V and J ends were trimmed by 3 bases and 2 bases, with 3 bases remaining between them. In germline, CDR1 is SGDLS, CDR2 YYNGEE. CDR3 length equals 12 residues. The CDR3, as DNA: TGTGCCAGCAGCGCTGCCTACAATGAGCAGTTCTTC. Translated: CASSAAYNEQFF.

The V call is TRBV5-6, the J call TRBJ1-2; 7 bases align to TRBD1. CDR3 length: 17 residues. Looked up from germline, CDR1 is SGHDT and CDR2 is YYEEEE. The V and J ends lost 4 bases and 5 bases, in that order; junction bases with no gene match: 17. The CDR3 reads CASSATGLMDRPYGYTF. CDR3 sequence (DNA): TGTGCCAGCAGCGCCACGGGCCTAATGGACAGGCCTTATGGCTACACCTTC.

The chain carries TRBV5-1 and TRBJ2-7; D gene unclear. The V gene lost 4 bases and the J gene lost 3 bases, with 11 bases spanning the gap. The CDR3 spans 13 residues. Germline V gene sequence: CDR1 SGHRS, CDR2 YFSETQ. The CDR3 bases are TGCGCCAGCAGCCCGTCGAAAGGCTACGAGCAGTACTTC. Its protein is CASSPSKGYEQYF.